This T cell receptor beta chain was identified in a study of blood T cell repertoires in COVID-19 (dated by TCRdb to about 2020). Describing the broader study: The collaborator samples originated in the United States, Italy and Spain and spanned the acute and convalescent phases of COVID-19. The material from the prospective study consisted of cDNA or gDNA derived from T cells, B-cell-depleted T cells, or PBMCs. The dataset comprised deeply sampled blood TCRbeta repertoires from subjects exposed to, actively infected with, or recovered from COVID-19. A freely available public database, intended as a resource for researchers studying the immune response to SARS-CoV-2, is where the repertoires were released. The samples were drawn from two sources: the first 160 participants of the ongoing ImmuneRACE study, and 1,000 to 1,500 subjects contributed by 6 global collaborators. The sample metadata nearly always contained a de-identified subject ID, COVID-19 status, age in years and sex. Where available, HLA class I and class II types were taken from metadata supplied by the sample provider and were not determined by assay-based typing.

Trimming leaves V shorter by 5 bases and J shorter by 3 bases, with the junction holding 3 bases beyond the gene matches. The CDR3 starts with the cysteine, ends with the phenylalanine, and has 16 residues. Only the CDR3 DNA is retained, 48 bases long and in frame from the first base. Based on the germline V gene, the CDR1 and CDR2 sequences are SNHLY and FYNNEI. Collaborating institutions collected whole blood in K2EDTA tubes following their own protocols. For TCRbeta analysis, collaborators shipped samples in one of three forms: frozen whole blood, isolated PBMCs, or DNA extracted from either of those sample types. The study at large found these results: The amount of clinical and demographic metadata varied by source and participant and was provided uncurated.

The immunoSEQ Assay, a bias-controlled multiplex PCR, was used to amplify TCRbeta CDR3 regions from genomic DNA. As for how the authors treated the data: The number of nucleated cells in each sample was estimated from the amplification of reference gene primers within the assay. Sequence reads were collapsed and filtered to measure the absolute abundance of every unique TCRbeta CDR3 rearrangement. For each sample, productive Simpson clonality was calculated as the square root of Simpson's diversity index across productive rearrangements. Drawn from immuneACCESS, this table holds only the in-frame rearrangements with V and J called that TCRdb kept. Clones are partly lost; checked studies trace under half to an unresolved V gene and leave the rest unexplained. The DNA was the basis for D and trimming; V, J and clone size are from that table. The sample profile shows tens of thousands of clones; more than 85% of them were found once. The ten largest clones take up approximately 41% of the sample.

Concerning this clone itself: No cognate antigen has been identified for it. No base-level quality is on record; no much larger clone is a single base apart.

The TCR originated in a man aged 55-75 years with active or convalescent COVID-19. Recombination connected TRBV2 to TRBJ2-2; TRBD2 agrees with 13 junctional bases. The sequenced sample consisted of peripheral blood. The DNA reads TGTGCCAGCAGTCCGGGACTAGCGGGGTACACCGGGGAGCTGTTTTTT. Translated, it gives CASSPGLAGYTGELFF.